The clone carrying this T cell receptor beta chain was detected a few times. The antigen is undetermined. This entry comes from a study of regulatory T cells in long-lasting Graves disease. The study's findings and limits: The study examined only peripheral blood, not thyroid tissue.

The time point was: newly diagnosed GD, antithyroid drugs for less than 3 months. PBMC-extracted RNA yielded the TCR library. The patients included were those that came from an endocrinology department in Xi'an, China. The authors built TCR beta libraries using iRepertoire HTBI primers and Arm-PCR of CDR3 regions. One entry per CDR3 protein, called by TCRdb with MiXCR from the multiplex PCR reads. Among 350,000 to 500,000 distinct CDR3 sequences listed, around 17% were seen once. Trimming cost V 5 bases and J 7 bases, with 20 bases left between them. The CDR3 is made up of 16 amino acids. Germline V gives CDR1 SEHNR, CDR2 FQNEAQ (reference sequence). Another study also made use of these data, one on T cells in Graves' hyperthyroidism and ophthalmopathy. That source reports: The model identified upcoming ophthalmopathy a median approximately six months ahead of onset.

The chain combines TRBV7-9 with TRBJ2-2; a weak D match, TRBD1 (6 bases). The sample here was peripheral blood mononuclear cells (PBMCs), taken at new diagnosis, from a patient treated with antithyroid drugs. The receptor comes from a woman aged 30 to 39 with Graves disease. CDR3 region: CASSAYSTGSGGELFF. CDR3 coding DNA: TGTGCCAGCAGCGCCTACTCCACAGGGTCAGGCGGGGAGCTGTTTTTT.